The next 10 T cell receptor beta chains were all read from a single sample in a study of blood T cell repertoires in COVID-19 (dated by TCRdb to 2020 to 2021). The library was prepared using the immunoSEQ multiplex PCR assay. Drawn from immuneACCESS, this table holds only the in-frame rearrangements with V and J called that TCRdb kept. Clones are partly lost; checked studies trace under half to an unresolved V gene and leave the rest unexplained. The sample table holds about 200,000 clones, of which about 90% were seen once. Of the sample, around 2.4% falls within the top ten clones. The specimen was PBMCs or T cells enriched from blood (not recorded which). These receptors came from a woman between 25 and 40 years old who had recovered from COVID-19.

The genes are TRBV10-1 and TRBJ2-1; 10 positions agree with TRBD2. The CDR3 runs 15 residues. With 10 bases clipped from V and 8 bases from J, the junction kept 14 bases outside the gene matches. CDR1 and CDR2 from the germline V gene are WNHNN and SYGVQD (reference sequence). As DNA, the CDR3 is TGCGCCACCCTAGCGGGGGCCTTTATGGTCGATGAGCAGTTCTTC. Protein: CATLAGAFMVDEQFF.

This chain links TRBV25-1 with TRBJ2-5, with a possible D match to TRBD1 (5 bases). With 6 bases removed from V and 3 bases from J, the gap between germline ends came to 14 bases. CDR3 length: 14 amino acids. Germline V gene data show CDR1 as MGHDK and CDR2 as SYGVNS. Here the CDR3 reads CASRLHLREETQYF. Here the CDR3 DNA reads TGTGCCAGCAGATTACATCTCAGGGAAGAGACCCAGTACTTC.

The chain carries TRBV4-3 and TRBJ1-3; tentatively, D is TRBD1 (5 bases). The CDR3 is made up of 17 amino acids. Germline V gene lookup returns CDR1 LGHNA and CDR2 YSLEER. Trimming removed 2 bases at V and 0 bases at J, with 14 bases between. CDR3 residues: CASSQRSGARSGNTIYF. CDR3 sequence (DNA): TGCGCCAGCAGCCAACGGTCTGGGGCCCGCTCTGGAAACACCATATATTTT.

This sequence joins TRBV19 and TRBJ1-1; 8 bases agree with TRBD1. The CDR3 spans 16 residues. After removal of 3 bases from V and 4 bases from J, the junction contained 10 bases not matched to a gene. Germline CDR1 is LNHDA and CDR2 is SQIVND (reference sequence). The CDR3 nucleotides read TGTGCCAGTAGTATTGGGACAGGCTCGGGGTTCACTGAAGCTTTCTTT. Protein: CASSIGTGSGFTEAFF.

The chain recombines TRBV18 with TRBJ1-4; D gene ambiguous. This CDR3 region has 15 residues. Trimming shortened V by 6 bases and J by 0 bases, and 11 bases separated the two germline ends. The germline CDR1 and CDR2 sequences are KGHSH and LQKENI. CDR3 protein: CASSLAGATNEKLFF. CDR3 in DNA: TGTGCCAGCTCTTTGGCAGGTGCAACTAATGAAAAACTGTTTTTT.

The chain links TRBV29-1 to TRBJ1-2, with D possibly TRBD1 on 5 matching bases. Trimming removed 7 bases at V and 6 bases at J, with 21 bases between. The germline gives CDR1 SQVTM, CDR2 ANQGSEA. The CDR3 consists of 14 residues. CDR3 in amino acids: CSATTERRANGYTF. CDR3 DNA sequence: TGCAGCGCTACGACAGAACGAAGAGCCAATGGCTACACCTTC.

The chain has TRBV19 and TRBJ1-2, with D tentatively TRBD1 (6 bases). V lost 3 bases and J 10 bases, leaving 9 bases between the germline ends. Germline CDR1 LNHDA, CDR2 SQIVND (reference sequence). This CDR3 is built from 11 residues. CDR3 nucleotides: TGTGCCAGTAGTATTGGACAGTCCTACACCTTC. Encoded protein: CASSIGQSYTF.

The chain has TRBV7-9 and TRBJ1-2, with TRBD1 matching over 8 bases. Looked up from germline, CDR1 is SEHNR and CDR2 is FQNEAQ (reference sequence). Trimming took 2 bases from V and 7 from J; bases not matched to a gene: 6. This CDR3 spans 14 amino acids. In nucleotides, the CDR3 is TGTGCCAGCAGCTTACCAGGGGGCAGATTTGGCTACACCTTC. This encodes CASSLPGGRFGYTF.

V is TRBV25-1 and J is TRBJ1-3; 8 bases agree with TRBD1. CDR1 and CDR2 from the germline V gene are MGHDK and SYGVNS. The CDR3 is 17 residues long. J was trimmed by 4 bases and V by 8 bases; bases with no gene match: 16. The CDR3 DNA reads as TGTGCCAGCGGCTCCAGCCCGGGACAGGTTTCGGGAAACACCATATATTTT. It is translated as CASGSSPGQVSGNTIYF.

J is TRBJ1-1 and V is TRBV6-2 or TRBV6-3; D unresolved. Germline CDR1 MNHEY, CDR2 SVGEGT. The V end was cut by 2 bases, the J end by 4 bases, with 11 bases between. This CDR3 has 14 residues. The CDR3, as DNA: TGTGCCAGCAGTTACGGCGGAGGCGGCACTGAAGCTTTCTTT. It translates to CASSYGGGGTEAFF.